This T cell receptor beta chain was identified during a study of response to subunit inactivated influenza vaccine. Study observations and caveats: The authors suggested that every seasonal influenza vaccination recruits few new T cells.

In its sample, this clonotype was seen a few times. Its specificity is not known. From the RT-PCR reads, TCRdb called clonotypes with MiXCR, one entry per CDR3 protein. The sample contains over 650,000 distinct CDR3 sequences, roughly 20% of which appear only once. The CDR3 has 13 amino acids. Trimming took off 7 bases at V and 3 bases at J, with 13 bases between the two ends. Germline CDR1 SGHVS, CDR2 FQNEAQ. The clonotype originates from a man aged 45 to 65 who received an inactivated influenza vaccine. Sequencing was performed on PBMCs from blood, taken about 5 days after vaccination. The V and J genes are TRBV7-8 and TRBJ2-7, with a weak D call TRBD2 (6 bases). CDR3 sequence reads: CASTQLGLYEQYF. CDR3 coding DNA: TGTGCCAGCACCCAATTGGGACTCTACGAGCAGTACTTC.